The next 13 T cell receptor beta chains were all read from a single sample in a study of control samples from healthy donors and cancer patients. The protocol was immunoSEQ multiplex PCR, while the TCRdb copy is restricted to in-frame clones and leaves out a portion. The repertoire has some 120,000 clones, roughly 84% of them found once; the top ten carry around 9%. Sequencing used blood. The receptors originated from a man between 35 and 55 years old in good health.

The J gene is TRBJ2-5, the V gene TRBV11-3; 7 bases line up with TRBD2. J gave up 2 bases and V 3 bases, and 3 bases lay outside the gene matches. The V gene's germline CDR1 is SGHNT and CDR2 YENEEA. This CDR3 is built from 14 residues. The CDR3 nucleotides are TGTGCCAGCAGCTTTTGGGGGGGGCAAGAGACCCAGTACTTC. It specifies CASSFWGGQETQYF. Looking up the rest from reference TRBV11-3 and TRBJ2-5 gives the full variable domain: EAGVVQSPRYKIIEKKQPVAFWCNPISGHNTLYWYLQNLGQGPELLIRYENEEAVDDSQLPKDRFSAERLKGVDSTLKIQPAELGDSAVYLCASSFWGGQETQYFGPGTRLLVL.

The CDR3 coding sequence is TGTGCCAGCAGCGTACACTACGAGCAGTACTTC. Residues: CASSVHYEQYF. The chain links TRBV7-2 to TRBJ2-7; unclear D gene. V lost 5 bases, J lost 3 bases, and 5 bases lay in between. The CDR3 loop spans 11 amino acids. Germline assignment: CDR1 SGHTA and CDR2 FQGNSA.

The chain links TRBV18 to TRBJ1-6; TRBD1 is a possible D gene (5 bases). Between the trimmed V and J ends, which lost 2 bases and 7 bases, there was a span of 12 bases. CDR1 is KGHSH, CDR2 LQKENI, per germline. The CDR3 is 15 amino acids. Here the CDR3 DNA reads TGTGCCAGCTCACCAAGTGGTCGGGGGAATTCACCCCTCCACTTT. This translates into CASSPSGRGNSPLHF. The entire variable domain, with the rest obtained from reference TRBV18 and TRBJ1-6, is as follows: NAGVMQNPRHLVRRRGQEARLRCSPMKGHSHVYWYRQLPEEGLKFMVYLQKENIIDESGMPKERFSAEFPKEGPSILRIQQVVRGDSAAYFCASSPSGRGNSPLHFGNGTRLTVT.

CDR3 in amino acids: CASSPGRFTDTQYF. The CDR3 DNA follows: TGTGCCAGCAGTCCGGGACGGTTCACAGATACGCAGTATTTT. The chain carries TRBV6-2 or TRBV6-3 and TRBJ2-3, with D possibly called TRBD1 or TRBD2 (5 bases each). The V gene lost 5 bases and the J gene lost 2 bases, with 11 bases spanning the gap. CDR3 length: 14 amino acids. Germline loops: CDR1 MNHEY, CDR2 SVGEGT.

This clone occurred once. The rearrangement uses TRBV19 and TRBJ1-1, with D tentatively TRBD1 (6 bases). Germline CDR1 reads LNHDA; CDR2 reads SQIVND (reference sequence). This CDR3 is 15 amino acids long. The germline V and J ends were trimmed by 3 bases and 0 bases, with 11 bases remaining between them. The CDR3 loop reads CASSIGDTLNTEAFF. Written as DNA, the CDR3 is TGTGCCAGTAGTATTGGGGACACCCTGAACACTGAAGCTTTCTTT.

This chain links TRBV4-3 with TRBJ2-2; TRBD2 is a possible D gene (6 bases). With 2 bases removed from V and 2 bases from J, the gap between germline ends came to 9 bases. There are 15 residues in the CDR3. The germline V gene encodes CDR1 LGHNA and CDR2 YSLEER. Written as DNA, the CDR3 is TGCGCCAGCAGCCAACAGACTAGTAACACCGGGGAGCTGTTTTTT. This encodes CASSQQTSNTGELFF.

J is TRBJ2-3 and V is TRBV11-3; 7 bases fit TRBD2. This CDR3 region has 17 residues. Germline values: CDR1 SGHNT, CDR2 YENEEA. Unmatched junction bases numbered 16, after V lost 5 bases and J lost 5 bases. The CDR3 here is CASSRSVSAGDLDTQYF. CDR3 nucleotide sequence: TGTGCCAGCAGCCGGTCCGTATCGGCGGGGGATCTAGATACGCAGTATTTT.

With respect to this clone: The junction shows a germline mismatch at one end, possibly a read error. V gene TRBV11-1 combines with J gene TRBJ2-7, with D unclear. The CDR3 runs to 13 residues. Germline V lookup: CDR1 SGHAT, CDR2 FQDESV (reference sequence). Here the CDR3 reads CASSLASRSLSQF. Written as DNA, the CDR3 is TGTGCCAGCAGCTTAGCGAGCAGGTCTCTGTCGCAATTC.

The chain links TRBV3-1 (or the pseudogene TRBV3-2) to TRBJ2-7; D gene unclear. V lost 1 base, J lost 7 bases, and 5 bases lay in between. Germline CDR1 is LGHDT and CDR2 is YNNKEL (reference sequence). The CDR3 runs 11 residues. CDR3 coding DNA: TGTGCCAGCAGCCAAGCAACTGAGCAGTACTTC. This translates into CASSQATEQYF.

J is TRBJ1-1 and V is TRBV27; D gene ambiguous. The V gene lost 1 base and the J gene lost 0 bases, with 12 bases spanning the gap. Germline V gene sequence: CDR1 MNHEY, CDR2 SMNVEV (reference sequence). The CDR3 runs 16 residues. CDR3 sequence reads: CASSLFKGYMNTEAFF. CDR3 nucleotide sequence: TGTGCCAGCAGTTTATTCAAGGGCTACATGAACACTGAAGCTTTCTTT.

V and J are TRBV2 and TRBJ2-2, with TRBD2 as a possible D gene (5 bases). The V end was cut by 11 bases, the J end by 2 bases, with 24 bases between. The CDR3 is 17 residues long. Germline CDR1 SNHLY, CDR2 FYNNEI. The CDR3 region has the DNA TGTGCCTCGGAACCCGAGGTTGGGCGGGCCAACACCGGGGAGCTGTTTTTT. Residues: CASEPEVGRANTGELFF.

The chain employs TRBV7-2 and TRBJ2-3; no clear D gene. The V and J ends lost 3 bases and 2 bases respectively, with 9 bases between them. The germline CDR1 and CDR2 sequences are SGHTA and FQGNSA. This CDR3 comprises 14 residues. CDR3 region: CASSFARTTDTQYF. DNA for the CDR3: TGTGCCAGCAGCTTCGCTCGTACCACAGATACGCAGTATTTT.

This chain joins TRBV15 and TRBJ1-1, with no clear D. The V gene lost 5 bases and the J gene lost 1 base, with 8 bases spanning the gap. The CDR3 is made up of 13 amino acids. Per germline, CDR1 LNHNV and CDR2 YYDKDF (reference sequence). The CDR3 reads CATSFTWNTEAFF. As DNA, the CDR3 is TGTGCCACCAGCTTTACTTGGAACACTGAAGCTTTCTTT.